This TCR beta chain was identified in a study of early T cells in non-severe SARS-CoV-2 infection. The study's findings and limits: Matching against VDJdb likely underestimated virus-specific expansions, favoring anti-spike CD8.

The CDR3 length is 12 residues. V was clipped by 4 bases and J by 1 base, with 7 bases between them. CDR1 is SQVTM, CDR2 ANQGSEA, per germline. TCRdb re-called the 5' RACE reads through MiXCR, storing one row per CDR3 protein. The profile covers around 46,000 distinct CDR3 sequences, with roughly 5% appearing a single time and 5.4% taken by the ten largest. This clonotype was recorded many times. The antigen remains unidentified. The sequence was obtained from an adult who was a healthcare worker with PCR-confirmed SARS-CoV-2 infection or an uninfected control (not recorded which). This chain joins TRBV29-1 and TRBJ2-5; possibly TRBD1 for D (5 bases). The material sequenced was whole blood, taken at baseline. CDR3 residues: CSVVTVQETQYF. CDR3 sequence (DNA): TGCAGCGTTGTGACAGTCCAAGAGACCCAGTACTTC.